This TCR beta chain derives from a study of blood T cell repertoires in COVID-19. Study-wide background: Both acute and convalescent COVID-19 samples were obtained from the United States, Italy and Spain.

This CDR3 is built from 14 residues. Germline V gives CDR1 SGHRS, CDR2 YFSETQ. The J segment lost 6 bases and the V segment lost 4 bases, leaving 7 bases of the junction unmatched. Some clones are missing from TCRdb's copy, which holds only in-frame ones; the method was immunoSEQ multiplex PCR. The sample lists almost 90,000 clones, approximately 88% seen once, with around 10% in the top ten. The receptor was derived from a man older than 75 with acute or convalescent COVID-19. Sequenced input: peripheral blood. The V gene is TRBV5-1, the J gene TRBJ1-1, with 9 bases that match TRBD1. CDR3 DNA sequence: TGCGCCAGCAGCCCCGGGGACAGGGCCTCTGAAGCTTTCTTT. Translating it yields CASSPGDRASEAFF. Variable domain in full (rest from reference TRBV5-1 and TRBJ1-1): KAGVTQTPRYLIKTRGQQVTLSCSPISGHRSVSWYQQTPGQGLQFLFEYFSETQRNKGNFPGRFSGRQFSNSRSEMNVSTLELGDSALYLCASSPGDRASEAFFGQGTRLTVV.